The 13 T cell receptor beta chains below were found in one sample sequenced in a study of blood T cell repertoires in COVID-19. Data came from immunoSEQ multiplex PCR; TCRdb stores just in-frame clones and leaves some out. The sample includes 200,000 to 300,000 clones, approximately 84% of them seen just once. The sequencing input was peripheral blood. The origin of the receptors is a woman older than 75 with acute or convalescent COVID-19.

This rearrangement joins TRBV18 to TRBJ1-4; no definite D call. The CDR3 extends over 13 amino acids. V was clipped by 4 bases and J by 3 bases, with 6 bases between them. Per germline, CDR1 KGHSH and CDR2 LQKENI. The CDR3 DNA is TGTGCCAGCTCACTAAATGCTAATGAAAAACTGTTTTTT. Residues: CASSLNANEKLFF.

The CDR3 region has the DNA TGCGCCAGCAGCTTGAATACGGGGAGCAGTGAAAAACTGTTTTTT. Its translation is CASSLNTGSSEKLFF. The chain uses TRBV5-1 and TRBJ1-4, with D unresolved. This CDR3 contains 15 residues. Trimming stripped 1 base from V and 7 bases from J, with 14 bases between. Germline lookup yields CDR1 SGHRS and CDR2 YFSETQ.

The chain employs TRBV4-2 and TRBJ2-1; D call uncertain. The germline gives CDR1 LGHNA, CDR2 YNFKEQ. This CDR3 is built from 12 residues. Deletions cut 4 bases from V and 9 bases from J, with 10 bases between. CDR3 DNA: TGTGCCAGCAGCCCTTCATTCAGTGAGCAGTTCTTC. Translating it yields CASSPSFSEQFF.

The chain joins TRBV6-5 to TRBJ2-1, with 13 positions matching TRBD2. V was pared by 2 bases and J by 8 bases, with 6 bases of the junction left unmatched. Germline values: CDR1 MNHEY, CDR2 SVGAGI. The CDR3 is 16 residues long. The CDR3 nucleotides read TGTGCCAGCAGTTACGGGACTAGCGGGATCTTGCATGAGCAGTTCTTC. The encoded protein is CASSYGTSGILHEQFF.

This clone has a single count. The chain combines TRBV5-8 with TRBJ1-4, with 9 bases identical to TRBD1. Unmatched junction bases numbered 5, after V lost 4 bases and J lost 1 base. The germline CDR1 and CDR2 sequences are SGHTS and YDEGEE. The CDR3 contains 16 residues. The CDR3 DNA reads as TGTGCCAGCAGCGACGGGACAGGGAGAACTAATGAAAAACTGTTTTTT. As protein: CASSDGTGRTNEKLFF. Together with reference TRBV5-8 and TRBJ1-4, the CDR3 gives the full variable domain: EAGVTQSPTHLIKTRGQQATLRCSPISGHTSVYWYQQALGLGLQFLLWYDEGEERNRGNFPPRFSGRQFPNYSSELNVNALELEDSALYLCASSDGTGRTNEKLFFGSGTQLSVL.

This sequence joins TRBV6-2 or TRBV6-3 and TRBJ2-1; TRBD2 matches at 14 bases. Trimming took 5 bases from V and 6 from J; bases not matched to a gene: 6. This CDR3 comprises 16 residues. In germline, CDR1 is MNHEY, CDR2 SVGEGT. In DNA form, the CDR3 reads TGTGCCAGCAGTCTGTTGGGACTAGCGGGGGCCAATGAGCAGTTCTTC. It yields the protein CASSLLGLAGANEQFF.

The chain carries TRBV10-3 and TRBJ2-7; 7 positions agree with TRBD2. The CDR3 has 16 residues. Per germline, CDR1 ENHRY and CDR2 SYGVKD. The trim removed 2 bases at V and 4 bases at J, leaving 11 bases unmatched. CDR3 amino acids: CAISEPGGGRGYEQYF. CDR3 in DNA: TGTGCCATCAGTGAGCCGGGAGGAGGGCGTGGGTACGAGCAGTACTTC.

J is TRBJ1-6 and V is TRBV18, with D unclear. Trimming cost V 1 base and J 4 bases, with 5 bases left between them. The CDR3 sequence is 14 residues long. CDR1 is KGHSH, CDR2 LQKENI, per germline. This chain's CDR3 is CASSPQTYNSPLHF. Here the CDR3 DNA reads TGTGCCAGCTCACCACAGACTTATAATTCACCCCTCCACTTT.

CDR3 loop: CASSLAWGATNEKLFF. The CDR3, as DNA: TGTGCCAGCAGCTTAGCTTGGGGAGCAACTAATGAAAAACTGTTTTTT. The chain joins TRBV7-9 to TRBJ1-4; D is unclear. This CDR3 region has 16 residues. V gave up 0 bases and J gave up 0 bases, with 8 bases separating them. CDR1 and CDR2 (germline): SEHNR, FQNEAQ (reference sequence). The full variable domain, with the rest looked up from reference TRBV7-9 and TRBJ1-4, is DTGVSQNPRHKITKRGQNVTFRCDPISEHNRLYWYRQTLGQGPEFLTYFQNEAQLEKSRLLSDRFSAERPKGSFSTLEIQRTEQGDSAMYLCASSLAWGATNEKLFFGSGTQLSVL.

The chain links TRBV28 to TRBJ1-6, with 10 positions matching TRBD1. This CDR3 has 18 residues. V dropped 4 bases and J dropped 7; count of bases not matched to a gene: 13. The germline V gene has CDR1 MDHEN and CDR2 SYDVKM. The CDR3 loop reads CASSSSRQGAGGNSPLHF. In DNA, the CDR3 is TGTGCCAGCAGTTCATCCAGACAGGGGGCAGGTGGGAATTCACCCCTCCACTTT.

This clone was counted a single time. The chain has TRBV5-1 and TRBJ2-7; D not certain. Trimming left V 2 bases short and J 0 bases short, with 12 bases between. The CDR3 is made up of 15 amino acids. The germline V gene encodes CDR1 SGHRS and CDR2 YFSETQ. CDR3 loop: CASSLWLTDSYEQYF. DNA for the CDR3: TGCGCCAGCAGCTTATGGCTCACAGACTCCTACGAGCAGTACTTC.

The chain's CDR3 is CASRESGASGNTIYF. CDR3 DNA sequence: TGTGCCAGCAGGGAATCGGGAGCCTCTGGAAACACCATATATTTT. The chain has TRBV2 and TRBJ1-3; D unresolved. Germline CDR1 is SNHLY and CDR2 is FYNNEI. There are 15 residues in the CDR3. V was clipped by 6 bases and J by 0 bases, with 12 bases between them.

This chain connects TRBV2 to TRBJ2-1; perhaps TRBD1 as D (6 bases). CDR3 length equals 14 residues. Per germline, CDR1 SNHLY and CDR2 FYNNEI. V was pared by 6 bases and J by 4 bases, with 13 bases between. This chain's CDR3 is CASSKTGPYNEQFF. The CDR3 nucleotides are TGTGCCAGCAGCAAGACAGGACCTTACAATGAGCAGTTCTTC.